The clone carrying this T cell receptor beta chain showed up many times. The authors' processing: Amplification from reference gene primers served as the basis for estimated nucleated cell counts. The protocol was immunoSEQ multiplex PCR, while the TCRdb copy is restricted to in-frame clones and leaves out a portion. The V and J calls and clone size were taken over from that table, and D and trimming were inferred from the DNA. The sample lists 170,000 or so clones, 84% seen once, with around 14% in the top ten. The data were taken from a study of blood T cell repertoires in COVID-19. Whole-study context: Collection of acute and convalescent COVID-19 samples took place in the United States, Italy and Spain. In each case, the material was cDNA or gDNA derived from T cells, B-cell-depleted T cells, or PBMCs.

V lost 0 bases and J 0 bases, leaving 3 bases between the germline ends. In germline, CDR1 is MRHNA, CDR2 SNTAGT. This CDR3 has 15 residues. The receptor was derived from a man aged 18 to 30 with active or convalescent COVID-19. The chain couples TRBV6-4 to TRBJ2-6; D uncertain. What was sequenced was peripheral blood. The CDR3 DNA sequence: TGTGCCAGCAGTGACTCGCGCTCTGGGGCCAACGTCCTGACTTTC. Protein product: CASSDSRSGANVLTF.